The 5 T cell receptor beta chains below come from one sample, sequenced in a study of CD8 T cells in ankylosing spondylitis. From the 5' RACE reads, TCRdb called clonotypes with MiXCR, one entry per CDR3 protein. The sample shows under 300,000 distinct CDR3 sequences, over 9.5% of them seen only once. Sequencing used blood, either unsorted or a sorted T cell fraction (not recorded which). These receptor sequences come from a male donor with ankylosing spondylitis or in good health (not recorded which).

The sample holds many counts of this clonotype. The rearrangement joins TRBV20-1 to TRBJ2-3; TRBD2 agrees at 12 bases. Germline V gene lookup returns CDR1 DFQATT and CDR2 SNEGSKA (reference sequence). V shed 5 bases and J 1 base; nucleotides not matched to a gene: 4. CDR3 size: 15 residues. CDR3 nucleotide sequence: TGCAGTGCTCCTCGGACTAGCGGGGGCACAGATACGCAGTATTTT. Translation gives CSAPRTSGGTDTQYF.

This clonotype was seen at least ten times. The J gene is TRBJ1-1, the V gene TRBV10-3; the match to TRBD1 covers 8 bases. The CDR3 spans 14 residues. In germline, CDR1 is ENHRY, CDR2 SYGVKD. Losses at the gene ends were 7 bases for V and 2 bases for J; bases not matched to a gene: 6. In nucleotides, the CDR3 is TGTGCCATCACCTCTGGACAGGGAAACACTGAAGCTTTCTTT. This gives the protein CAITSGQGNTEAFF.

This clonotype was detected ten times or more. The V and J genes are TRBV7-8 and TRBJ1-3, with 8 bases that match TRBD1. The trim removed 0 bases at V and 0 bases at J, leaving 1 base unmatched. The CDR3 is made up of 16 amino acids. The V gene's germline CDR1 is SGHVS and CDR2 FQNEAQ. CDR3 protein: CASSLAGQASGNTIYF. For the CDR3, the DNA is TGTGCCAGCAGCTTAGCGGGACAGGCCTCTGGAAACACCATATATTTT.

The sample holds many counts of this clonotype. The rearrangement links TRBV5-1 to TRBJ2-1; TRBD1 might be the D (6 bases). The germline CDR1 and CDR2 sequences are SGHRS and YFSETQ. The CDR3 contains 17 residues. Trimming left V 0 bases short and J 4 bases short, with 17 bases between. CDR3 nucleotides: TGCGCCAGCAGCTTGGGGGGCTGGGGGCCCCTTTACAATGAGCAGTTCTTC. It codes for CASSLGGWGPLYNEQFF.

This clonotype was seen ten or more times. The CDR3 DNA reads TGTGCCAGCAGTGAAAGGACTAGCGGGTTGGCTGAGCAGTTCTTC. The encoded protein is CASSERTSGLAEQFF. This chain joins TRBV2 and TRBJ2-1; 11 bases agree with TRBD2. The CDR3 runs 15 residues. CDR1 is SNHLY and CDR2 is FYNNEI in the germline V gene. V lost 2 bases to trimming and J lost 9 bases; unmatched junction nucleotides: 6.